Listed here are 26 T cell receptor beta chains from one sample, sequenced in a study of T-cell reconstitution after alpha-beta-depleted transplantation in children. As it was prepared, the TCRbeta library received unique molecular identifiers. Using its own MiXCR run on the PCR reads, TCRdb lists one record per CDR3 protein. Of about 200,000 distinct CDR3 sequences in the sample, around 8.4% were seen once. The sample here was PBMCs, mostly from graft donor cells, taken 360 days after TCRalphabeta/CD19-depleted stem cell transplant. These receptors were taken from a male patient aged 2-10 years who had a stem cell transplant for acute myeloid leukemia, so the T cells may come from the graft donor.

In its sample, this clonotype was seen a few times. V and J are TRBV4-2 and TRBJ2-5, with 8 bases matching TRBD1. The V gene end was trimmed by 3 bases and the J gene end by 6 bases; junction bases not matched to a gene: 12. This CDR3 region has 16 residues. The V gene's germline CDR1 is LGHNA and CDR2 YNFKEQ. CDR3 nucleotide sequence: TGTGCCAGCAGCCAGAGTACAGGGGGGCCTTCACAGACCCAGTACTTC. Amino acid sequence: CASSQSTGGPSQTQYF.

This clonotype showed up just a few times. V and J are TRBV25-1 and TRBJ2-1; TRBD2 matches at 11 bases. The CDR3 is 15 residues long. Germline CDR1 MGHDK, CDR2 SYGVNS. Germline trimming cut 8 bases from V and 5 bases from J; bases unmatched to any gene: 8. The CDR3 sequence: CASGTSGAVNNEQFF. The CDR3 nucleotides are TGTGCCAGCGGGACTAGCGGAGCGGTTAACAATGAGCAGTTCTTC.

This clonotype was seen ten or more times. This sequence joins TRBV4-3 and TRBJ2-7, with TRBD1 identical over 8 bases. Unmatched junction bases numbered 8, after V lost 2 bases and J lost 2 bases. Germline V CDR1 and CDR2: LGHNA, YSLEER. The CDR3 contains 16 residues. The CDR3 region is CASSQTGGFQAYEQYF. CDR3 nucleotide sequence: TGCGCCAGCAGCCAAACAGGGGGATTTCAGGCCTACGAGCAGTACTTC.

The CDR3 reads CASTTLPLVGETQYF. The DNA for the CDR3 is TGCGCCAGCACCACATTACCCCTTGTAGGGGAGACCCAGTACTTC. The chain recombines TRBV5-1 with TRBJ2-5; D call uncertain. CDR3 size: 15 residues. CDR1 is SGHRS, CDR2 YFSETQ, per germline. Trimming stripped 6 bases from V and 5 bases from J, with 20 bases between. Variable domain in full (rest from reference TRBV5-1 and TRBJ2-5): KAGVTQTPRYLIKTRGQQVTLSCSPISGHRSVSWYQQTPGQGLQFLFEYFSETQRNKGNFPGRFSGRQFSNSRSEMNVSTLELGDSALYLCASTTLPLVGETQYFGPGTRLLVL.

This clonotype has more than one count but fewer than ten. The V call is TRBV7-8, the J call TRBJ2-3, with 11 bases aligning to TRBD2. The CDR3 runs to 19 residues. J was trimmed by 4 bases and V by 2 bases; bases with no gene match: 14. Looked up from germline, CDR1 is SGHVS and CDR2 is FQNEAQ. In DNA form, the CDR3 reads TGTGCCAGCAGCTTAATAGCGGGAGGGCCCGGGGGTTTAGCAGATACGCAGTATTTT. Translated: CASSLIAGGPGGLADTQYF.

There are many counts of this clonotype. The chain joins TRBV20-1 to TRBJ2-5, with 7 bases that match TRBD2. This CDR3 is built from 14 residues. Germline V gene data show CDR1 as DFQATT and CDR2 as SNEGSKA (reference sequence). Trimming at V came to 3 bases and at J to 2 bases, leaving 6 bases not matched to a gene. The CDR3 nucleotides are TGCAGTGCTAGGTTGGGAGGGCCGCAAGAGACCCAGTACTTC. Protein sequence: CSARLGGPQETQYF.

The J gene is TRBJ2-2, the V gene TRBV20-1; possibly TRBD1 for D (5 bases). Deletions cut 5 bases from V and 0 bases from J, with 13 bases between. This CDR3 comprises 15 residues. In germline, CDR1 is DFQATT, CDR2 SNEGSKA (reference sequence). For the CDR3, the DNA is TGCAGTGCTCCAGACAGTCCCGCGAACACCGGGGAGCTGTTTTTT. Translating gives CSAPDSPANTGELFF.

Only a few counts were recorded for this clonotype. This chain joins TRBV20-1 and TRBJ2-7; 11 bases align to TRBD2. Germline loops: CDR1 DFQATT, CDR2 SNEGSKA (reference sequence). With 1 base clipped from V and 4 bases from J, the junction kept 6 bases outside the gene matches. The CDR3 runs to 15 residues. The CDR3 nucleotides are TGCAGTGCTAGAGTGCTAGCGGGAGGACGGTACGAGCAGTACTTC. Its protein is CSARVLAGGRYEQYF.

This clonotype has a handful of counts. The chain recombines TRBV9 with TRBJ1-4; no definite D call. Germline CDR1 and CDR2: SGDLS and YYNGEE. The CDR3 contains 15 residues. The germline V and J ends were trimmed by 4 bases and 4 bases, with 14 bases remaining between them. The CDR3 protein is CASSTAAGYNEKLFF. In DNA, the CDR3 is TGTGCCAGCAGCACGGCGGCGGGATATAATGAAAAACTGTTTTTT. Based on the CDR3 plus reference TRBV9 and TRBJ1-4, the full variable domain is DSGVTQTPKHLITATGQRVTLRCSPRSGDLSVYWYQQSLDQGLQFLIQYYNGEERAKGNILERFSAQQFPDLHSELNLSSLELGDSALYFCASSTAAGYNEKLFFGSGTQLSVL.

The rearrangement joins TRBV7-9 to TRBJ2-2; tentatively, D is TRBD1 or TRBD2 (6 bases each). This CDR3 has 15 residues. The V and J ends lost 4 bases and 5 bases respectively, with 14 bases between them. The V gene's germline CDR1 is SEHNR and CDR2 FQNEAQ (reference sequence). The CDR3 here is CASSSRGGGTGELFF. CDR3 DNA sequence: TGTGCCAGCAGCTCGAGAGGGGGAGGTACCGGGGAGCTGTTTTTT.

The V and J genes are TRBV7-8 and TRBJ1-2; tentative D call: TRBD1 (6 bases). This CDR3 is built from 16 residues. Germline CDR1 is SGHVS and CDR2 is FQNEAQ. V lost 1 base to trimming and J lost 4 bases, with 16 bases between them. The CDR3 DNA follows: TGTGCCAGCAGCTTAGAACGGGCGGGGGGCCGCTATGGCTACACCTTC. This codes for CASSLERAGGRYGYTF.

This clonotype occurred many times. The chain has TRBV7-9 and TRBJ2-2; D unresolved. The germline V and J ends were trimmed by 3 bases and 0 bases, with 23 bases remaining between them. This CDR3 is built from 20 residues. Germline assignment: CDR1 SEHNR and CDR2 FQNEAQ (reference sequence). Here the CDR3 DNA reads TGTGCCAGCAGCTTTTTGACAATTATTCCTATCTTCGCGAACACCGGGGAGCTGTTTTTT. Protein sequence: CASSFLTIIPIFANTGELFF.

This clonotype was found a few times. The rearrangement uses TRBV27 and TRBJ2-3, with TRBD1 as a possible D gene (6 bases). The CDR3 length is 16 residues. V was cut by 6 bases and J by 0 bases, with 16 bases left in between. Germline V CDR1 and CDR2: MNHEY, SMNVEV (reference sequence). The CDR3 spells CASSFHRAPSTDTQYF. The CDR3 DNA follows: TGTGCCAGCAGCTTCCACAGGGCCCCTAGCACAGATACGCAGTATTTT.

This clonotype was found many times. V usage is TRBV12-3 or TRBV12-4 and J usage is TRBJ1-3, with a weak D call TRBD1 (5 bases). V lost 5 bases, J lost 0 bases, and 11 bases lay in between. CDR3 size: 15 residues. CDR3 sequence (DNA): TGTGCCAGCAGTATGGGGGAGTCCTCTGGAAACACCATATATTTT. Amino acids: CASSMGESSGNTIYF.

Only a few counts were recorded for this clonotype. The chain has TRBV15 and TRBJ2-1; the D gene is possibly TRBD2 (5 bases). This CDR3 comprises 13 residues. Germline V gene lookup returns CDR1 LNHNV and CDR2 YYDKDF (reference sequence). With 3 bases removed from V and 8 bases from J, the gap between germline ends came to 11 bases. The CDR3 sequence is CATSRVDFYEQFF. CDR3 DNA sequence: TGTGCCACCAGCAGGGTGGACTTTTATGAGCAGTTCTTC.

This clonotype was picked up many times. This chain joins TRBV29-1 and TRBJ2-3, with 7 bases that match TRBD2. CDR3 length: 14 amino acids. The germline V gene encodes CDR1 SQVTM and CDR2 ANQGSEA. V dropped 3 bases and J dropped 0; count of bases not matched to a gene: 3. CDR3 amino acids: CSVEGAGSTDTQYF. CDR3 coding DNA: TGCAGCGTTGAGGGAGCGGGGAGCACAGATACGCAGTATTTT.

This clonotype was seen just once. V usage is TRBV12-5 and J usage is TRBJ2-7; weak D call: TRBD2 (5 bases). Germline CDR1 and CDR2: LGHNT and FRNRAP. The CDR3 totals 13 residues. Between the trimmed V and J ends, which lost 6 bases and 4 bases, there was a span of 13 bases. The CDR3 region has the DNA TGTGCTAGTGGCTCCTCATGGGAGTACGAGCAGTACTTC. Translation gives CASGSSWEYEQYF.

V usage is TRBV27 and J usage is TRBJ1-2; the match to TRBD1 covers 11 bases. Germline loops: CDR1 MNHEY, CDR2 SMNVEV (reference sequence). The CDR3 length is 14 residues. Trimming removed 3 bases from V and 6 bases from J; junction bases left unmatched: 3. For the CDR3, the DNA is TGTGCCAGCAGTTTGATGGGACAGGGGGATGGCTACACCTTC. It yields the protein CASSLMGQGDGYTF.

V gene TRBV20-1 combines with J gene TRBJ2-1; D uncertain. Trimming took 6 bases from V and 4 from J, leaving 13 bases between them. Per germline, CDR1 DFQATT and CDR2 SNEGSKA (reference sequence). The CDR3 totals 13 residues. CDR3 nucleotide sequence: TGCAGTGCAGGACCCCCCAAATACAATGAGCAGTTCTTC. Translated: CSAGPPKYNEQFF.

The chain combines TRBV6-5 with TRBJ1-6, with TRBD1 as a possible D gene (6 bases). The V gene lost 4 bases and the J gene lost 6 bases, with 19 bases spanning the gap. Germline V gene lookup returns CDR1 MNHEY and CDR2 SVGAGI. The CDR3 spans 17 residues. The CDR3 loop is CASSSHRVRSGNSPLHF. In DNA, the CDR3 is TGTGCCAGCAGTTCGCACAGGGTCAGGTCGGGTAATTCACCCCTCCACTTT.

This clonotype was recorded at least ten times. This chain joins TRBV5-1 and TRBJ2-6; 8 bases match TRBD1. CDR1 and CDR2 from the germline V gene are SGHRS and YFSETQ. The CDR3 contains 14 residues. V trimming: 6 bases; J trimming: 12 bases; junction bases outside the gene matches: 11. Written as DNA, the CDR3 is TGCGCCAGCACCGGGATAGACAGGGGCTCCGTCCTGACTTTC. Translating it yields CASTGIDRGSVLTF.

In its sample, this clonotype was seen many times. This rearrangement joins TRBV5-1 to TRBJ2-1; TRBD2 matches 9 bases. V lost 3 bases, J lost 3 bases, and 19 bases stayed unmatched. There are 20 residues in the CDR3. Germline V CDR1 and CDR2: SGHRS, YFSETQ. The CDR3 region is CASSSVGGIAGDSFYNEQFF. The CDR3 DNA reads as TGCGCCAGCAGCTCCGTGGGGGGGATAGCGGGAGATAGCTTCTACAATGAGCAGTTCTTC.

This clonotype turned up a few times. V usage is TRBV18 and J usage is TRBJ1-1; D is possibly TRBD1 (6 bases). CDR1 and CDR2 (germline): KGHSH, LQKENI. The V gene lost 2 bases and the J gene lost 6 bases, with 19 bases spanning the gap. The CDR3 is made up of 16 amino acids. CDR3 nucleotides: TGTGCCAGCTCACCATTTTCCGGGGGCAGCATATCTGAAGCTTTCTTT. Translated: CASSPFSGGSISEAFF.

V usage is TRBV2 and J usage is TRBJ2-5; possible D gene TRBD2, 5 bases. The CDR3 runs 13 residues. V shed 4 bases and J shed 0 bases, with 6 bases lying between them. Germline values: CDR1 SNHLY, CDR2 FYNNEI. The CDR3 loop is CASSGTHQETQYF. The CDR3 DNA sequence: TGTGCCAGCAGTGGGACTCACCAAGAGACCCAGTACTTC.

This clonotype came up a few times. The J gene is TRBJ2-4, the V gene TRBV5-1; a weak D match, TRBD1 (6 bases). The V end was cut by 5 bases, the J end by 8 bases, with 14 bases between. Looked up from germline, CDR1 is SGHRS and CDR2 is YFSETQ. The CDR3 runs 13 residues. This chain's CDR3 is CASSSPGDDIQYF. The DNA of the CDR3 is TGCGCCAGCAGTTCCCCAGGGGATGACATTCAGTACTTC.

Many counts were recorded for this clonotype. This chain uses TRBV5-1 with TRBJ2-1, with TRBD1 identical over 7 bases. This CDR3 region has 15 residues. The junction had 4 bases not matched to a gene; V was cut back by 4 bases and J by 0 bases. Germline CDR1 and CDR2: SGHRS and YFSETQ. The CDR3 reads CASSKGDSSYNEQFF. CDR3 sequence (DNA): TGCGCCAGCAGCAAAGGGGACAGCTCCTACAATGAGCAGTTCTTC.